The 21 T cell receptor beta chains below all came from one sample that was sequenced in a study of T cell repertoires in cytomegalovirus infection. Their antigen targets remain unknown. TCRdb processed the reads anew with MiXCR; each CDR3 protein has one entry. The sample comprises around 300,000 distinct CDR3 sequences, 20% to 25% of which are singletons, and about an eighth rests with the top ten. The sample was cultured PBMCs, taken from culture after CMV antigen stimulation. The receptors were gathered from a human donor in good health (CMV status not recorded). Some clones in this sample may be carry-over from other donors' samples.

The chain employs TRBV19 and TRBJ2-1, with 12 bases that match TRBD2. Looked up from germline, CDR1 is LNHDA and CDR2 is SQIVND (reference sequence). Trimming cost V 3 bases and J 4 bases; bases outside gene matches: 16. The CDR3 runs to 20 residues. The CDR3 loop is CASSMLGLAGLSTAYNEQFF. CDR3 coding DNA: TGTGCCAGTAGTATGCTGGGACTAGCGGGCCTCTCCACGGCGTACAATGAGCAGTTCTTC.

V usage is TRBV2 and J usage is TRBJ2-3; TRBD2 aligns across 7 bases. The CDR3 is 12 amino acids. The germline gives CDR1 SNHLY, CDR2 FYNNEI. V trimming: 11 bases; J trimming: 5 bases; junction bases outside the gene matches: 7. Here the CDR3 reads CAGRTSEDTQYF. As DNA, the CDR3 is TGTGCCGGACGGACTAGTGAAGATACGCAGTATTTT.

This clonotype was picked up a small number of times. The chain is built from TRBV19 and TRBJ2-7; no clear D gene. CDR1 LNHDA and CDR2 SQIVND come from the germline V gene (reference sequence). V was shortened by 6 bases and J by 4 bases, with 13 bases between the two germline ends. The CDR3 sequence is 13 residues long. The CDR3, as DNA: TGTGCCAGTAGCCCCCCAATAGGGTACGAGCAGTACTTC. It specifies CASSPPIGYEQYF.

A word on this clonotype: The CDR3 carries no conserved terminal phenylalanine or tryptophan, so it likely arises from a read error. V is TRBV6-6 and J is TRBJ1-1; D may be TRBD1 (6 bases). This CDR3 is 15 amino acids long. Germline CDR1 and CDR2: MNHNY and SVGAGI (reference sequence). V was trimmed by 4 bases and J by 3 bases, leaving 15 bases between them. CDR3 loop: CASSFGGARHTEAFI. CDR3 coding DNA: TGTGCCAGCAGTTTCGGGGGGGCGCGGCACACTGAAGCTTTCATT.

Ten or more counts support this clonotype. The CDR3 DNA reads as TGTGCCAGCAGGACCGGGACTAGCGGGTACAATGAGCAGTTCTTC. It encodes CASRTGTSGYNEQFF. The chain carries TRBV6-2 or TRBV6-3 and TRBJ2-1, with 12 bases lining up with TRBD2. The CDR3 totals 15 residues. The germline gives CDR1 MNHEY, CDR2 SVGEGT. The junction had 4 bases not matched to a gene; V was cut back by 6 bases and J by 4 bases.

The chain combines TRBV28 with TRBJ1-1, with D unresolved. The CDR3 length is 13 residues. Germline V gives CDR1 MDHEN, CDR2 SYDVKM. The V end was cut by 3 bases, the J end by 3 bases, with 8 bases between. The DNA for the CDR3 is TGTGCCAGCAGTTTGTCCATGGACACTGAAGCTTTCTTT. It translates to CASSLSMDTEAFF.

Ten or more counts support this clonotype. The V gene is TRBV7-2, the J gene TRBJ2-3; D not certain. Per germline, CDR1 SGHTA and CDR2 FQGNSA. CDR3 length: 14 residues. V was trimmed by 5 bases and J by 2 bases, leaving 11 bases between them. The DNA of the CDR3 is TGTGCCAGCAGCAAACCCGGAAACACAGATACGCAGTATTTT. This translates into CASSKPGNTDTQYF. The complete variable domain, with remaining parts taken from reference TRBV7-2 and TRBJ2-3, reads GAGVSQSPSNKVTEKGKDVELRCDPISGHTALYWYRQSLGQGLEFLIYFQGNSAPDKSGLPSDRFSAERTGGSVSTLTIQRTQQEDSAVYLCASSKPGNTDTQYFGPGTRLTVL.

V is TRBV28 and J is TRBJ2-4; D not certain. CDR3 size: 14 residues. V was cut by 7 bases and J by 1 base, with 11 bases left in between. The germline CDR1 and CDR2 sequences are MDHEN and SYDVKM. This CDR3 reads CASMARVAKNIQYF. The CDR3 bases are TGTGCCAGCATGGCCCGGGTGGCCAAAAACATTCAGTACTTC.

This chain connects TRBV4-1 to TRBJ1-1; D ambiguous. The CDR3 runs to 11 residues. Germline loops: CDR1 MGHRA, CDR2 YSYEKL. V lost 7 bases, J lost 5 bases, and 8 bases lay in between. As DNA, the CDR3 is TGCGCCAGCAAAGGGTGGACTGAAGCTTTCTTT. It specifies CASKGWTEAFF.

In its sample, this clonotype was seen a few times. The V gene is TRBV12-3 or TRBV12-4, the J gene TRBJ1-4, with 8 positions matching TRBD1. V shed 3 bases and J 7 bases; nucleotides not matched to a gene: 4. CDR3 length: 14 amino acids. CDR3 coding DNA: TGTGCCAGCAGTTTCGGACAGGGACGTGAAAAACTGTTTTTT. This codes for CASSFGQGREKLFF.

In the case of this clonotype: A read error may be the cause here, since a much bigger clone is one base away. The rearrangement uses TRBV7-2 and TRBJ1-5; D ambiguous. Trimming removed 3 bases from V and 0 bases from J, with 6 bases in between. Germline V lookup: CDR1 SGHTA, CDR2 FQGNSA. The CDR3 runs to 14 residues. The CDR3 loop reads CASSFTLSNQPQHF. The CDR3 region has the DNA TGTGCCAGCAGCTTTACACTTAGCAATCAGCCCCAGCATTTT.

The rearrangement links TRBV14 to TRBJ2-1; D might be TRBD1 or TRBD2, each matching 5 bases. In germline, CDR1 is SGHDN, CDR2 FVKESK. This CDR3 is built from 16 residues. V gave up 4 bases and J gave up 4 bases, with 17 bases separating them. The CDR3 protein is CASSLKLGTRYNEQFF. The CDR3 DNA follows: TGTGCCAGCAGCCTAAAGTTGGGGACGCGATACAATGAGCAGTTCTTC.

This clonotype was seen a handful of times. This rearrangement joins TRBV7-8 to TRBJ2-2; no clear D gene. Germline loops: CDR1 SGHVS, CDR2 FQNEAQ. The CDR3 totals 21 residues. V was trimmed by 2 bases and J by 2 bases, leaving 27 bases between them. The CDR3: CASSLKWGLARRLPNTGELFF. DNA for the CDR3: TGTGCCAGCAGCTTAAAATGGGGTTTGGCTAGGCGATTGCCTAACACCGGGGAGCTGTTTTTT.

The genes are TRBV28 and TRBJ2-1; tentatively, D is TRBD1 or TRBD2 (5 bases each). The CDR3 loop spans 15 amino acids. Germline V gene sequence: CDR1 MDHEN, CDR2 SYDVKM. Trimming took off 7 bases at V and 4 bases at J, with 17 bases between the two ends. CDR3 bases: TGTGCCAGCACCGGATACGGGGCGGGTTACAATGAGCAGTTCTTC. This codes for CASTGYGAGYNEQFF.

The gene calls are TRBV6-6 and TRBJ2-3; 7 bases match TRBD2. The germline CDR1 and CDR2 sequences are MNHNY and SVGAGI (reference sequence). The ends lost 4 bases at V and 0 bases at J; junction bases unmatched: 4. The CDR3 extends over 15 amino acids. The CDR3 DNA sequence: TGTGCCAGCAGTTTAGAACTAGCGAGCACAGATACGCAGTATTTT. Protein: CASSLELASTDTQYF.

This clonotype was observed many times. The CDR3 nucleotides are TGTGCCAGCAGCTGGGGGACAGGGGAGAACAATGAGCAGTTCTTC. Protein sequence: CASSWGTGENNEQFF. The chain employs TRBV11-3 and TRBJ2-1; 10 nucleotides line up with TRBD1. With V trimmed by 4 bases and J by 5 bases, 5 bases remained unmatched. Germline V gives CDR1 SGHNT, CDR2 YENEEA. This CDR3 contains 15 residues.

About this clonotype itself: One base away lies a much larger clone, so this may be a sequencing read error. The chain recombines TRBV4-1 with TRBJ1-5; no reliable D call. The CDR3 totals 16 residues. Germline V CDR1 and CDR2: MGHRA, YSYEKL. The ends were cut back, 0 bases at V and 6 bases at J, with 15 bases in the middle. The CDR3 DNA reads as TGCGCCAGCAGCCAAGATTCCGACGGCTACAGTCAGCCCCAGCATTTT. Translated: CASSQDSDGYSQPQHF.

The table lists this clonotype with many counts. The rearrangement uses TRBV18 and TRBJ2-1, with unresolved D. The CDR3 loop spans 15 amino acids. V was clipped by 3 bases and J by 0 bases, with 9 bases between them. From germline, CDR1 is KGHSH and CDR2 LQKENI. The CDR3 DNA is TGTGCCAGCTCACCCGGGTCTAACTCCTACAATGAGCAGTTCTTC. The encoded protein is CASSPGSNSYNEQFF.

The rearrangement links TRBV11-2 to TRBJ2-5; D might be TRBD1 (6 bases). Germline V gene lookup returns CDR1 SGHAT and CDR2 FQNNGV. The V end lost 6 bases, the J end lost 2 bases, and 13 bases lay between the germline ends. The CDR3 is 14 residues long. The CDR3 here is CASRRGGQQETQYF. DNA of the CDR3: TGTGCCAGCAGAAGGGGTGGACAGCAAGAGACCCAGTACTTC.

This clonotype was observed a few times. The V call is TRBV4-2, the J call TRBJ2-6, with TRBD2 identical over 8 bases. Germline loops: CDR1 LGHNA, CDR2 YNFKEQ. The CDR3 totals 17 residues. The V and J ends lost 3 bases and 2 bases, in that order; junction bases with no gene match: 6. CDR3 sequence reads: CASSHLNSGTGANVLTF. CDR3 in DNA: TGTGCCAGCAGCCATCTGAATAGCGGGACTGGGGCCAACGTCCTGACTTTC.

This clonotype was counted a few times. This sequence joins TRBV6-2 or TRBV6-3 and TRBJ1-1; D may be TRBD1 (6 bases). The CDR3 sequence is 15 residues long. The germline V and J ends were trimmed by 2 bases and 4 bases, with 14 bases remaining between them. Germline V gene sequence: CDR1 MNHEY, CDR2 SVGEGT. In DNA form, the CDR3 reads TGTGCCAGCAGTTACAGGGGGACGGGACGCACTGAAGCTTTCTTT. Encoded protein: CASSYRGTGRTEAFF.